One and the same sample provided the 7 T cell receptor beta chains below, sequenced in a study of shared clonotypes between healthy human individuals. The protocol was immunoSEQ multiplex PCR, while the TCRdb copy is restricted to in-frame clones and leaves out a portion. This table holds about 330,000 clones, 80% to 90% found once. Input material: memory CD8+ T cells sorted from blood. Subset described: CD45RO+ cells pooled with CCR7-negative TemRA cells. The receptors originated from a man younger than 35 in good health.

The chain has TRBV5-4 and TRBJ2-1; 8 bases are shared with TRBD2. CDR1 is SGHNT and CDR2 is YYREEE in the germline V gene (reference sequence). With 4 bases clipped from V and 4 bases from J, the junction kept 7 bases outside the gene matches. This CDR3 region has 15 residues. CDR3 sequence: CASSPPGGLYNEQFF. CDR3 sequence (DNA): TGTGCCAGCAGCCCCCCGGGGGGGCTTTACAATGAGCAGTTCTTC.

The gene calls are TRBV11-2 and TRBJ2-4, with D maybe TRBD2 (7 bases). V gave up 10 bases and J gave up 1 base, with 17 bases separating them. Germline V gene data show CDR1 as SGHAT and CDR2 as FQNNGV. The CDR3 runs 15 residues. Written as DNA, the CDR3 is TGTGCCACCAGGGGACTATCTCGTGCCAAAAACATTCAGTACTTC. Translating gives CATRGLSRAKNIQYF.

This chain uses TRBV29-1 with TRBJ1-2, with TRBD1 matching over 8 bases. The CDR3 runs 13 residues. Unmatched junction bases numbered 8, after V lost 6 bases and J lost 5 bases. Germline loops: CDR1 SQVTM, CDR2 ANQGSEA. The CDR3 here is CSVEDRDAYGYTF. In DNA form, the CDR3 reads TGCAGCGTAGAGGACAGGGACGCTTATGGCTACACCTTC.

J is TRBJ2-1 and V is TRBV15, with D perhaps being TRBD1 or TRBD2 (5 bases each). There are 14 residues in the CDR3. The V end was cut by 8 bases, the J end by 3 bases, with 14 bases between. Germline CDR1 LNHNV, CDR2 YYDKDF (reference sequence). The CDR3 bases are TGTGCCACCGCTCCCGGGACCCTCTACAATGAGCAGTTCTTC. Translation gives CATAPGTLYNEQFF.

The CDR3 bases are TGTGCCACCGCCGAGGGGACAGGGCCAGGGACCCAGTACTTC. Its protein product is CATAEGTGPGTQYF. This chain connects TRBV10-3 to TRBJ2-5; 9 nucleotides match TRBD1. Trimming removed 10 bases from V and 7 bases from J; junction bases left unmatched: 13. The CDR3 consists of 14 residues. Germline V CDR1 and CDR2: ENHRY, SYGVKD.

The chain carries TRBV19 and TRBJ2-2; the D gene is possibly TRBD1 (6 bases). V lost 5 bases and J lost 3, with 16 bases in between. From germline, CDR1 is LNHDA and CDR2 SQIVND (reference sequence). The CDR3 runs 16 residues. The CDR3 DNA sequence: TGTGCCAGTAGTCCCCCGGACAGACGTGACACCGGGGAGCTGTTTTTT. Protein sequence: CASSPPDRRDTGELFF. Drawing the rest from reference TRBV19 and TRBJ2-2, the complete variable domain is DGGITQSPKYLFRKEGQNVTLSCEQNLNHDAMYWYRQDPGQGLRLIYYSQIVNDFQKGDIAEGYSVSREKKESFPLTVTSAQKNPTAFYLCASSPPDRRDTGELFFGEGSRLTVL.

This chain uses TRBV6-5 with TRBJ1-1; 7 positions agree with TRBD1. Per the germline V gene, CDR1 is MNHEY and CDR2 is SVGAGI. V lost 6 bases to trimming and J lost 1 base; unmatched junction nucleotides: 5. There are 14 residues in the CDR3. In nucleotides, the CDR3 is TGTGCCAGCAGCGCAGGGGGAGAGAACACTGAAGCTTTCTTT. Amino acid sequence: CASSAGGENTEAFF.